This T cell receptor (beta chain) derives from a study of radiation and T cells in renal cell carcinoma. Study as a whole: Nephrectomy followed 15 Gy stereotactic body radiation by 4 weeks.

Time point defined: baseline pretreatment blood. As for treatment: 15 Gy SBRT to primary tumor, nephrectomy 4 weeks later. There are a few counts of this clone. Antigen: not known. General study results and limits: From baseline, blood top tumor clonotypes peaked at 2 weeks post-radiation.

Germline V gene lookup returns CDR1 SGDLS and CDR2 YYNGEE. This CDR3 has 15 residues. V lost 2 bases, J lost 4 bases, and 10 bases lay in between. Clones were sequenced by immunoSEQ multiplex PCR, and TCRdb holds only the in-frame ones, with some missing. This table holds about 95,000 clones, 86% found once. The genes are TRBV9 and TRBJ1-6, with D perhaps TRBD1 (5 bases). The specimen comprised blood, sampled from a patient whose treatment included radiotherapy and nephrectomy. This clonotype was obtained from a man aged 45-60 years with renal cell carcinoma. CDR3 loop: CASSVLSGYNSPLHF. In DNA form, the CDR3 reads TGTGCCAGCAGCGTTCTGTCAGGGTATAATTCACCCCTCCACTTT.